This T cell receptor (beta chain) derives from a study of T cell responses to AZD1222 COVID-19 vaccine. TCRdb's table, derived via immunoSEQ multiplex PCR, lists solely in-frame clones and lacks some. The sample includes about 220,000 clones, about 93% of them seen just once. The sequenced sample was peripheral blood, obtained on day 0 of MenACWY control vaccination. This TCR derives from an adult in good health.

CDR3 residues: CASSPGRASFPSSTDTQYF. The CDR3 DNA reads as TGCGCCAGCAGCCCAGGGAGGGCCTCCTTTCCCTCTAGCACAGATACGCAGTATTTT. The J gene is TRBJ2-3, the V gene TRBV4-3, with 7 positions matching TRBD2. The CDR3 contains 19 residues. V shed 4 bases, J shed 0 bases, and the junction held 16 bases outside the gene matches. CDR1 is LGHNA, CDR2 YSLEER, per germline.